The source of this T cell receptor (beta chain) is a study of blood T cell repertoires in COVID-19. Across the whole study: The analysed material was cDNA or gDNA that came from T cells, B-cell-depleted T cells, or PBMCs.

Data came from immunoSEQ multiplex PCR; TCRdb stores just in-frame clones and leaves some out. This sample carries about 22,000 clones, approximately 88% of them seen once, and the ten largest clones take 22%. The CDR3 spans 12 residues. Points on this clone: A junction end diverges from the germline sequence, so it may reflect a read error.

Sample: peripheral blood. The clonotype comes from a man older than 75 with active or convalescent COVID-19. This chain uses TRBV12-3 or TRBV12-4 with TRBJ2-7, with 8 bases aligning to TRBD2. The CDR3 DNA follows: TGTGCCAGCAGTCACTCCCGGGGGGGGACGGACTTC. Translating gives CASSHSRGGTDF.